The table lists the clone carrying this T cell receptor beta chain with many counts. The sample comes from a study of blood T cells in healthy people across ages. The CDR3 spans 16 residues. V shed 5 bases and J shed 4 bases, with 17 bases lying between them. CDR1 is KGHDR, CDR2 SFDVKD, per germline. Primed by a sample-barcoded 5' primer and a J-beta primer mix, a second PCR proceeded for about 7 to 11 cycles. TCRdb reanalysed the 5' RACE reads using MiXCR and keeps one entry per CDR3 protein. This sample has about 650,000 distinct CDR3 sequences, with approximately 29% found just once. The rearrangement joins TRBV24-1 to TRBJ2-1; possible D gene TRBD2, 6 bases. The specimen sequenced was blood. This TCR came from a woman at least 80 years old in good health. The CDR3 sequence is CATSAEGPGRYNEQFF. Here the CDR3 DNA reads TGTGCCACCAGTGCGGAGGGGCCAGGCCGATACAATGAGCAGTTCTTC.